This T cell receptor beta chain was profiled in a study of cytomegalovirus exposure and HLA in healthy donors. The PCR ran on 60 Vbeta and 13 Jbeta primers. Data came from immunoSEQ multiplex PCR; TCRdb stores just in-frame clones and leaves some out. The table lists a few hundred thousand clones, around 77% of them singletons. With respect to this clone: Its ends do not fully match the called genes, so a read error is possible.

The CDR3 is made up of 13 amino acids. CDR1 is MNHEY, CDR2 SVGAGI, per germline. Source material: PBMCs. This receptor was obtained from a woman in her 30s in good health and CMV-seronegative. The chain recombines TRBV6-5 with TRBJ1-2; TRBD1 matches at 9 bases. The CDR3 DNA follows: TGTGCCAGCAGTTACACTCGGGACAGGGTCCACCCCTTC. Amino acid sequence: CASSYTRDRVHPF.